The 18 T cell receptor beta chains below all came from one sample that was sequenced in a study of blood T cell repertoires in COVID-19. Profiled with immunoSEQ multiplex PCR; TCRdb holds only in-frame clones, not every one. Of about 36,000 clones in the sample, over 75% were seen once. The source material was peripheral blood. The source is a man between 60 and 75 years old with acute or convalescent COVID-19.

The CDR3 nucleotides read TGTGCCAGCAGTTTCGGTTTATATAGCAATCAGCCCCAGCATTTT. Amino acid sequence: CASSFGLYSNQPQHF. The chain is built from TRBV28 and TRBJ1-5; D gene unclear. This CDR3 comprises 15 residues. Germline values: CDR1 MDHEN, CDR2 SYDVKM. Between the trimmed V and J ends, which lost 3 bases and 0 bases, there was a span of 9 bases.

A single count supports this clone. The CDR3 DNA follows: TGCGCCAGCAGTGACGGCGGGGGCTACAATGAGCAGTTCTTC. Translating gives CASSDGGGYNEQFF. J is TRBJ2-1 and V is TRBV10-1; 7 bases match TRBD2. CDR1 and CDR2 (germline): WNHNN, SYGVQD (reference sequence). Trimming at V came to 3 bases and at J to 3 bases, leaving 2 bases not matched to a gene. The CDR3 is made up of 14 amino acids.

The genes are TRBV27 and TRBJ2-7, with 9 bases lining up with TRBD1. This CDR3 has 15 residues. V lost 6 bases to trimming and J lost 1 base; unmatched junction nucleotides: 7. Germline V CDR1 and CDR2: MNHEY, SMNVEV (reference sequence). CDR3 sequence reads: CASSPDRGSSYEQYF. The DNA for the CDR3 is TGTGCCAGCAGCCCAGACAGGGGGAGTTCCTACGAGCAGTACTTC.

DNA for the CDR3: TGTGCCAGCAGCCAAAGTGGTTTCGGGGGAGGTGAGCAGTTCTTC. This sequence encodes CASSQSGFGGGEQFF. V and J are TRBV3-1 (or the pseudogene TRBV3-2) and TRBJ2-1; D possibly corresponds to TRBD2 (6 bases). Germline V gives CDR1 LGHDT, CDR2 YNNKEL (reference sequence). V lost 2 bases and J lost 9, with 17 bases in between. The CDR3 is 15 amino acids.

The chain links TRBV4-2 to TRBJ2-1, with 8 bases that match TRBD2. Looked up from germline, CDR1 is LGHNA and CDR2 is YNFKEQ. CDR3 length: 15 residues. The ends lost 2 bases at V and 6 bases at J; junction bases unmatched: 6. CDR3 nucleotide sequence: TGTGCCAGCAGCCAAAGCGGGGGCGGGGGCAATGAGCAGTTCTTC. The encoded protein is CASSQSGGGGNEQFF.

J is TRBJ1-1 and V is TRBV11-2; 8 bases match TRBD1. V trimming: 4 bases; J trimming: 2 bases; junction bases outside the gene matches: 6. CDR1 is SGHAT, CDR2 FQNNGV, per germline. This CDR3 region has 15 residues. The CDR3 nucleotides read TGTGCCAGCAGCTCAATGGGACAGGCCAACACTGAAGCTTTCTTT. This codes for CASSSMGQANTEAFF.

The V gene is TRBV12-3 or TRBV12-4, the J gene TRBJ2-2, with 7 bases matching TRBD1. This CDR3 is built from 12 residues. Trimming at V came to 6 bases and at J to 6 bases, leaving 1 base not matched to a gene. CDR3: CASRQGAGELFF. The DNA for the CDR3 is TGTGCCAGCAGGCAGGGGGCCGGGGAGCTGTTTTTT.

This chain joins TRBV27 and TRBJ2-3; TRBD2 matches at 8 bases. The CDR3 consists of 14 residues. V dropped 2 bases and J dropped 6; count of bases not matched to a gene: 4. Per germline, CDR1 MNHEY and CDR2 SMNVEV (reference sequence). The CDR3 spells CASSLTLADDTQYF. The CDR3 DNA reads TGTGCCAGCAGTTTAACACTAGCGGACGATACGCAGTATTTT.

The rearrangement joins TRBV6-1 to TRBJ2-1; a possible D gene is TRBD2 (6 bases). The CDR3 loop spans 15 amino acids. V lost 2 bases, J lost 0 bases, and 8 bases lay in between. Germline assignment: CDR1 MNHNS and CDR2 SASEGT. This chain's CDR3 is CASSETAGSYNEQFF. The CDR3 nucleotides read TGTGCCAGCAGTGAAACAGCGGGCTCCTACAATGAGCAGTTCTTC.

The genes are TRBV3-1 (or the pseudogene TRBV3-2) and TRBJ1-5; TRBD1 matches 7 bases. Germline-derived CDR1 and CDR2 are LGHDT and YNNKEL (reference sequence). V dropped 1 base and J dropped 5; count of bases not matched to a gene: 5. The CDR3 runs 15 residues. CDR3 nucleotides: TGTGCCAGCAGCCAAGGCAGGGGGACGCATCAGCCCCAGCATTTT. Amino acids: CASSQGRGTHQPQHF.

This chain connects TRBV6-1 to TRBJ1-6, with a tentative D call TRBD1 (5 bases). Germline-derived CDR1 and CDR2 are MNHNS and SASEGT. This CDR3 has 15 residues. V was clipped by 2 bases and J by 4 bases, with 9 bases between them. CDR3 loop: CASSEWSGYNSPLHF. The CDR3 DNA is TGTGCCAGCAGTGAATGGTCAGGGTATAATTCACCCCTCCACTTT.

The chain uses TRBV6-6 and TRBJ2-7; D possibly corresponds to TRBD1 (6 bases). The CDR3 loop spans 12 amino acids. The germline gives CDR1 MNHNY, CDR2 SVGAGI (reference sequence). Trimming took 5 bases from V and 9 from J, leaving 14 bases between them. The CDR3 nucleotides are TGTGCCAGCAGTCGAGACGGACAGCTGCAGTACTTC. Encoded protein: CASSRDGQLQYF.

In regard to this clone: Other nucleotide sequences from this sample produce the same CDR3. V usage is TRBV19 and J usage is TRBJ2-3; D might be TRBD1 (7 bases). Germline-derived CDR1 and CDR2 are LNHDA and SQIVND (reference sequence). The CDR3 runs to 15 residues. Trimming took off 1 base at V and 3 bases at J, with 11 bases between the two ends. CDR3 amino acids: CASSIGQGGTDTQYF. The CDR3 region has the DNA TGTGCCAGTAGTATAGGACAGGGAGGAACAGATACGCAGTATTTT.

In its sample, this clone was seen once. V is TRBV4-2 and J is TRBJ2-3, with TRBD2 identical over 7 bases. Per the germline V gene, CDR1 is LGHNA and CDR2 is YNFKEQ. The CDR3 covers 19 residues. The V gene end was trimmed by 1 base and the J gene end by 3 bases; junction bases not matched to a gene: 16. The CDR3 region is CASSQALNPSWGGTDTQYF. The CDR3 coding sequence is TGTGCCAGCAGCCAAGCCCTTAATCCTAGCTGGGGGGGAACAGATACGCAGTATTTT.

The chain joins TRBV28 to TRBJ1-4, with D possibly being TRBD1 (5 bases). The germline V gene has CDR1 MDHEN and CDR2 SYDVKM. V lost 4 bases to trimming and J lost 0 bases, with 15 bases between them. This CDR3 is built from 17 residues. Here the CDR3 DNA reads TGTGCCAGCAGTTCCCAAGGGGAAGGAGCAACTAATGAAAAACTGTTTTTT. Translating gives CASSSQGEGATNEKLFF. The entire variable domain, with the rest obtained from reference TRBV28 and TRBJ1-4, is as follows: DVKVTQSSRYLVKRTGEKVFLECVQDMDHENMFWYRQDPGLGLRLIYFSYDVKMKEKGDIPEGYSVSREKKERFSLILESASTNQTSMYLCASSSQGEGATNEKLFFGSGTQLSVL.

The genes are TRBV4-1 and TRBJ2-3; the D gene is possibly TRBD2 (7 bases). Germline V gene sequence: CDR1 MGHRA, CDR2 YSYEKL. Trimming left V 0 bases short and J 0 bases short, with 13 bases between. CDR3 size: 17 residues. CDR3 DNA sequence: TGCGCCAGCAGCCAAGATAGGGGGGGTACTAGCACAGATACGCAGTATTTT. Translated: CASSQDRGGTSTDTQYF.

The rearrangement joins TRBV2 to TRBJ2-3; the match to TRBD2 covers 8 bases. The trim removed 1 base at V and 4 bases at J, leaving 7 bases unmatched. The germline V gene has CDR1 SNHLY and CDR2 FYNNEI. The CDR3 is made up of 16 amino acids. CDR3 sequence: CASSEGLAGRSDTQYF. The CDR3 nucleotides read TGTGCCAGCAGTGAAGGGTTAGCGGGACGTTCAGATACGCAGTATTTT.

The chain employs TRBV5-6 and TRBJ2-3, with unresolved D. Between the trimmed V and J ends, which lost 3 bases and 0 bases, there was a span of 5 bases. CDR1 is SGHDT, CDR2 YYEEEE, per germline. This CDR3 is built from 13 residues. The CDR3 sequence: CASSYTSTDTQYF. In DNA, the CDR3 is TGTGCCAGCAGCTATACAAGCACAGATACGCAGTATTTT.